The source of this T cell receptor beta chain is a study of shared clonotypes between healthy human individuals. TCRdb keeps only in-frame clones here, not all; method: immunoSEQ multiplex PCR. There are 400,000 to 600,000 clones in the sample; around 95% occur only once, and about 0.06% lies in the top ten. Per the germline V gene, CDR1 is LNHNV and CDR2 is YYDKDF (reference sequence). This CDR3 is 16 amino acids long. Notes on this clone: Its antigen is unidentified.

General observations from the study: Among the subsets, naive ones generally showed larger estimated richness than memory ones.

All donors were healthy HIV-negative adults lacking recent acute infections or vaccinations. Division of CD4+ cells produced a CD45RA+ naive subset and a CD45RA-negative memory subset. The genes are TRBV15 and TRBJ2-5, with 10 nucleotides matching TRBD1. Near its end, the DNA agrees better with TRBJ2-7, so the J call may be wrong. The specimen sequenced was naive CD4+ T cells sorted from blood. The subset is: CD45RA+ positively selected. The origin of this receptor is a woman aged 25-40 years in good health. The CDR3 region is CATSISPGQGKNEQYF. For the CDR3, the DNA is TGTGCCACCAGTATCTCCCCGGGACAGGGGAAAAACGAGCAGTACTTC.